This T cell receptor beta chain was recorded in a study of beta chain features in type 1 diabetes. The CDR3 runs to 13 residues. Germline CDR1 and CDR2: MNHEY and SMNVEV (reference sequence). V gave up 6 bases and J gave up 7 bases; unmatched junction bases: 6. What was sequenced were expressed TCRB transcripts, since all of the isolated RNA had been reverse transcribed. Only in-frame clones appear in the TCRdb table, and some are missing; sequencing was by immunoSEQ multiplex PCR. The table records about 270,000 clones, approximately 15% of them present only once. Study results and caveats: For Type 1 diabetes patients, all four CD4+ subsets carried TCRB CDR3s that were moderately but significantly shorter.

The authors took one heparinised blood draw, averaging approximately 120 mL, from each donor. Regarding this clone: Antigen specificity is unknown.

The sequenced material came from naive CD4+ T cells from blood. The TCR sequence derives from a young man with type 1 diabetes. The V and J genes are TRBV27 and TRBJ1-2; the match to TRBD1 covers 9 bases. CDR3 coding DNA: TGTGCCAGCAGGGTAACAGGGGGCTTTGGCTACACCTTC. The encoded protein is CASRVTGGFGYTF.